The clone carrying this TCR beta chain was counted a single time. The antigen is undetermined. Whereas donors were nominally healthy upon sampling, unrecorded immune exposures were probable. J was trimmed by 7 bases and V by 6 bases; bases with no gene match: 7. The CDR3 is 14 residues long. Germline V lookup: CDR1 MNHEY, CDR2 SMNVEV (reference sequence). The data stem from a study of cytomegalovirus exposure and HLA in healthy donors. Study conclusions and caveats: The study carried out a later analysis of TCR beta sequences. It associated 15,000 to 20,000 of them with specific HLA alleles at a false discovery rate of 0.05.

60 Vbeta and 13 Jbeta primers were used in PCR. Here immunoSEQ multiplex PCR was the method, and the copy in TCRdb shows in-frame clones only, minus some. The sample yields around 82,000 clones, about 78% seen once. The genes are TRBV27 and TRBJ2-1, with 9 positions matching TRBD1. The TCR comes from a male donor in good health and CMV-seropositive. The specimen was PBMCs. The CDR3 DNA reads TGTGCCAGCAGCCCGGGACAGGGCTGGAATGAGCAGTTCTTC. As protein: CASSPGQGWNEQFF.